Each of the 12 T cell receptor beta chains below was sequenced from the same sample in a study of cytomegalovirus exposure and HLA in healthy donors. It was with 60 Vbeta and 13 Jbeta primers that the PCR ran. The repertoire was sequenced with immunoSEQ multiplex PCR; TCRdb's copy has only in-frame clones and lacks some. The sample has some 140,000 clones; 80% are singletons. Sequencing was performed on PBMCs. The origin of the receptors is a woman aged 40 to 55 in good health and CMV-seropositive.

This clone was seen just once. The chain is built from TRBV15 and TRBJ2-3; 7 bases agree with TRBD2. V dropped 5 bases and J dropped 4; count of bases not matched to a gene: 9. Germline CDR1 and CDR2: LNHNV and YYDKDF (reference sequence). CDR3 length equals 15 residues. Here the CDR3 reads CATSVRGGPADTQYF. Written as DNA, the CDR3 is TGTGCCACCAGCGTGAGGGGAGGGCCCGCAGATACGCAGTATTTT.

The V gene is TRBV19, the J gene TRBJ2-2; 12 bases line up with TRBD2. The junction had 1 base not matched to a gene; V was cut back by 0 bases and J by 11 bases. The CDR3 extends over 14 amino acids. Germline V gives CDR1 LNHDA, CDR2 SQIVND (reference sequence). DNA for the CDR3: TGTGCCAGTAGTATAGAACTAGCGGGGGGCGAGCTGTTTTTT. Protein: CASSIELAGGELFF.

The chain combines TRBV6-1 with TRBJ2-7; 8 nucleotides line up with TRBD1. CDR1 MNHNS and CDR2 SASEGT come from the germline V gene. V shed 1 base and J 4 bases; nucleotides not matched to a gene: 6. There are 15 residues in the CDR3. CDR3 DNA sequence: TGTGCCAGCAGTGAAGGGACAGGGAACCTTTACGAGCAGTACTTC. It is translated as CASSEGTGNLYEQYF.

As DNA, the CDR3 is TGTGCCAGCAGCCGGGGCATGAGGTTAGCGGAGAGCTCCTACAATGAGCAGTTCTTC. This gives the protein CASSRGMRLAESSYNEQFF. V usage is TRBV11-2 and J usage is TRBJ2-1, with a tentative D call TRBD2 (6 bases). The CDR3 contains 19 residues. Between the trimmed V and J ends, which lost 5 bases and 0 bases, there was a span of 23 bases. Per germline, CDR1 SGHAT and CDR2 FQNNGV.

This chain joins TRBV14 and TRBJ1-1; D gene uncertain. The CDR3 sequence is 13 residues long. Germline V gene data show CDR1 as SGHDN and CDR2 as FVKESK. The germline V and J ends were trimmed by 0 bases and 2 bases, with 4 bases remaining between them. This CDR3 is CASSQELNTEAFF. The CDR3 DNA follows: TGTGCCAGCAGCCAAGAACTAAACACTGAAGCTTTCTTT.

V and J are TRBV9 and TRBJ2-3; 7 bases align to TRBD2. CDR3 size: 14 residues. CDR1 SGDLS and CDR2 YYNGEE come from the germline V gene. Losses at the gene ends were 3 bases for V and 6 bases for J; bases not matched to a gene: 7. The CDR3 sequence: CASSASLAADTQYF. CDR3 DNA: TGTGCCAGCAGCGCCAGTCTAGCGGCGGATACGCAGTATTTT. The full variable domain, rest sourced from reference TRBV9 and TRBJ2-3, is DSGVTQTPKHLITATGQRVTLRCSPRSGDLSVYWYQQSLDQGLQFLIQYYNGEERAKGNILERFSAQQFPDLHSELNLSSLELGDSALYFCASSASLAADTQYFGPGTRLTVL.

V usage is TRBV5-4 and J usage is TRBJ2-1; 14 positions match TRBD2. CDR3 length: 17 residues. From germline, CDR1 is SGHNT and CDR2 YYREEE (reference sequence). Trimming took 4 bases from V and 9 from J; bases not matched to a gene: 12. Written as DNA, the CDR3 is TGTGCCAGCAGCCCCGGGACTAGCGGGAGTGGTGTCGTTGAGCAGTTCTTC. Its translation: CASSPGTSGSGVVEQFF.

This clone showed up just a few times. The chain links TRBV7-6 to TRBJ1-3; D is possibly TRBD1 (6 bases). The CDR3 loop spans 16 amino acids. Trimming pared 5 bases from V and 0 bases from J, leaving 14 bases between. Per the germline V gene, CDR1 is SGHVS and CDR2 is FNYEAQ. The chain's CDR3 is CASSGRQDLSGNTIYF. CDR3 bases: TGTGCCAGCAGCGGGAGACAGGACCTCTCTGGAAACACCATATATTTT. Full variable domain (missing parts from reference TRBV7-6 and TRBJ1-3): GAGVSQSPRYKVTKRGQDVALRCDPISGHVSLYWYRQALGQGPEFLTYFNYEAQQDKSGLPNDRFSAERPEGSISTLTIQRTEQRDSAMYRCASSGRQDLSGNTIYFGEGSWLTVV.

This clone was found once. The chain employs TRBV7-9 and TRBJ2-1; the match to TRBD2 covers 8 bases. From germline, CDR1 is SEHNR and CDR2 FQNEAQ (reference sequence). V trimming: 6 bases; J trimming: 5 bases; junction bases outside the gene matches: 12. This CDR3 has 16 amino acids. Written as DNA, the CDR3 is TGTGCCAGCAGGAATCCACAGCGGGAGAGGAACAATGAGCAGTTCTTC. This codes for CASRNPQRERNNEQFF. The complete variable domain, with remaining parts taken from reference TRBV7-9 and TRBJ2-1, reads DTGVSQNPRHKITKRGQNVTFRCDPISEHNRLYWYRQTLGQGPEFLTYFQNEAQLEKSRLLSDRFSAERPKGSFSTLEIQRTEQGDSAMYLCASRNPQRERNNEQFFGPGTRLTVL.

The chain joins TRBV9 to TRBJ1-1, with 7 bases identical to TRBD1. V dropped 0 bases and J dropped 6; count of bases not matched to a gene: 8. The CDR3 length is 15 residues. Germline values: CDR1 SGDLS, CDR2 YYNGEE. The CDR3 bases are TGTGCCAGCAGCGTAGGGGGGACAGAGCTCTCTGAAGCTTTCTTT. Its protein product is CASSVGGTELSEAFF.

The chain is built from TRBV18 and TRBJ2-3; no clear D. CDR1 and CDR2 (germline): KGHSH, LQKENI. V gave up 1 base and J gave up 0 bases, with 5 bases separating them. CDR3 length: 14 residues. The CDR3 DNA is TGTGCCAGCTCACCACGGGCTAGCACAGATACGCAGTATTTT. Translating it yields CASSPRASTDTQYF. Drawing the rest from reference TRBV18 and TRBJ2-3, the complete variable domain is NAGVMQNPRHLVRRRGQEARLRCSPMKGHSHVYWYRQLPEEGLKFMVYLQKENIIDESGMPKERFSAEFPKEGPSILRIQQVVRGDSAAYFCASSPRASTDTQYFGPGTRLTVL.

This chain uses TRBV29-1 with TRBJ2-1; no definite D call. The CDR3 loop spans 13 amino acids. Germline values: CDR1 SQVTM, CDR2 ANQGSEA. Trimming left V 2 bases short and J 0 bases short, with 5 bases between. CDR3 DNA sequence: TGCAGCGTTGAACAGATCTCCTACAATGAGCAGTTCTTC. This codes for CSVEQISYNEQFF.